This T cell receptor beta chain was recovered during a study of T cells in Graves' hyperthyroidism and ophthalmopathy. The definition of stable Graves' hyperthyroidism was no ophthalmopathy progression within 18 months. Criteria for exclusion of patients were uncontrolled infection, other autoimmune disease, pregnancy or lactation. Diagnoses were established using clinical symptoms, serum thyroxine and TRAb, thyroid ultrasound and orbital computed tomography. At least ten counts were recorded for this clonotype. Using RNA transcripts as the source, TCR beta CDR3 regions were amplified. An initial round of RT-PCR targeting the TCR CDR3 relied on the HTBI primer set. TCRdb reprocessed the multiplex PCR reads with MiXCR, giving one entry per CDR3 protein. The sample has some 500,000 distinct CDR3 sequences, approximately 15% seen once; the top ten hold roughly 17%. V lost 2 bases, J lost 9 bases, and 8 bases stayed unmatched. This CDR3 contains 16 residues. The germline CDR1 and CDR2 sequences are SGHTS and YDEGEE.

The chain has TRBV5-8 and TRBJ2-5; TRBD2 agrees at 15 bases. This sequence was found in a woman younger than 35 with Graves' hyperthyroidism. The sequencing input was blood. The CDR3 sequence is CASSFGGLAGGRPQYF. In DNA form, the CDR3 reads TGTGCCAGCAGCTTCGGCGGACTAGCGGGAGGGCGGCCCCAGTACTTC.